The next 14 T cell receptor beta chains were all read from a single sample in a study of cytomegalovirus exposure and HLA in healthy donors. Vbeta (60) and Jbeta (13) primers were used in the PCR. Some clones are missing from TCRdb's copy, which holds only in-frame ones; the method was immunoSEQ multiplex PCR. This sample has 160,000 or so clones, with 80% to 85% found just once. What was sequenced was PBMCs. These receptors came from a man in his fifties in good health and CMV-seropositive.

The V gene is TRBV28, the J gene TRBJ2-4; possible D gene TRBD1, 5 bases. V was trimmed by 4 bases and J by 5 bases, leaving 9 bases between them. Germline CDR1 MDHEN, CDR2 SYDVKM. This CDR3 region has 13 residues. The CDR3 region is CASSSTTENIQYF. Written as DNA, the CDR3 is TGTGCCAGCAGTTCAACGACAGAAAACATTCAGTACTTC.

The genes are TRBV11-2 and TRBJ2-1; 7 bases align to TRBD2. Unmatched junction bases numbered 5, after V lost 3 bases and J lost 6 bases. This CDR3 is 14 amino acids long. Germline V CDR1 and CDR2: SGHAT, FQNNGV. For the CDR3, the DNA is TGTGCCAGCAGCTTGAGCCCTAGCGGCAATGAGCAGTTCTTC. Its translation: CASSLSPSGNEQFF.

This chain links TRBV21-1 with TRBJ2-7; the tabulated D call, TRBD2, remains unverified against the DNA. TRBV21-1 is a recognized pseudogene. This CDR3 is 14 amino acids long. The CDR3 bases are TGTGCCAGCAGCAAACTAGCGGAGCCCTACGAGCAGTACTTC. Amino acid sequence: CASSKLAEPYEQYF.

This chain uses TRBV6-6 with TRBJ1-6; D gene uncertain. There are 15 residues in the CDR3. The germline V and J ends were trimmed by 7 bases and 6 bases, with 16 bases remaining between them. Germline CDR1 and CDR2: MNHNY and SVGAGI (reference sequence). This chain's CDR3 is CASNGGLLRNSPLHF. The DNA of the CDR3 is TGTGCCAGCAACGGCGGGTTATTGCGTAATTCACCCCTCCACTTT.

Only one count was recorded for this clone. The V gene is TRBV6-5, the J gene TRBJ1-6; D gene uncertain. The CDR3 is 13 amino acids. Deletions cut 7 bases from V and 5 bases from J, with 9 bases between. From germline, CDR1 is MNHEY and CDR2 SVGAGI. The CDR3, as DNA: TGTGCCAGCACCCGGGGAGATAATTCACCCCTCCACTTT. This sequence encodes CASTRGDNSPLHF.

CDR3 sequence reads: CASSESSGQGAYGYTF. For the CDR3, the DNA is TGCGCCAGCAGTGAGTCGTCGGGACAGGGAGCCTATGGCTACACCTTC. This chain connects TRBV10-2 to TRBJ1-2; 9 bases match TRBD1. The CDR3 length is 16 residues. The trim removed 0 bases at V and 4 bases at J, leaving 6 bases unmatched. Germline lookup yields CDR1 WSHSY and CDR2 SAAADI.

This chain uses TRBV5-1 with TRBJ2-1; 8 nucleotides align to TRBD2. In germline, CDR1 is SGHRS, CDR2 YFSETQ. The J segment lost 9 bases and the V segment lost 4 bases, leaving 9 bases of the junction unmatched. This CDR3 is built from 14 residues. The CDR3 bases are TGCGCCAGCAGCCACGGGGGGGGATTAAGTGAGCAGTTCTTC. As protein: CASSHGGGLSEQFF. The full variable domain, completed using reference TRBV5-1 and TRBJ2-1, is KAGVTQTPRYLIKTRGQQVTLSCSPISGHRSVSWYQQTPGQGLQFLFEYFSETQRNKGNFPGRFSGRQFSNSRSEMNVSTLELGDSALYLCASSHGGGLSEQFFGPGTRLTVL.

The chain is built from TRBV4-3 and TRBJ2-5, with 7 bases that match TRBD1. Judging by the DNA end, TRBJ2-7 fits better; the J call may be wrong. The germline CDR1 and CDR2 sequences are LGHNA and YSLEER. CDR3 length: 13 residues. CDR3 residues: CASSQARGNEQYF. The CDR3 DNA reads as TGCGCCAGCAGCCAAGCCAGGGGGAACGAGCAGTACTTC.

The V gene is TRBV6-1, the J gene TRBJ2-3; no definite D call. This CDR3 spans 13 amino acids. The ends were cut back, 6 bases at V and 0 bases at J, with 7 bases in the middle. In germline, CDR1 is MNHNS, CDR2 SASEGT. In DNA form, the CDR3 reads TGTGCCAGCAGGGCTTCTAGCACAGATACGCAGTATTTT. It codes for CASRASSTDTQYF.

The V gene is TRBV9, the J gene TRBJ2-2; weak D call: TRBD2 (6 bases). The CDR3 sequence is 16 residues long. From germline, CDR1 is SGDLS and CDR2 YYNGEE. V was shortened by 0 bases and J by 5 bases, with 14 bases between the two germline ends. DNA for the CDR3: TGTGCCAGCAGCGTAGGGGGGGTGTTGTGGACCGGGGAGCTGTTTTTT. This encodes CASSVGGVLWTGELFF.

V is TRBV7-9 and J is TRBJ1-5; possible D gene TRBD1, 6 bases. V was cut by 1 base and J by 1 base, with 17 bases left in between. Germline loops: CDR1 SEHNR, CDR2 FQNEAQ (reference sequence). CDR3 size: 18 residues. The CDR3 sequence: CASSLGGWGQRSNQPQHF. The CDR3 region has the DNA TGTGCCAGCAGCTTAGGAGGGTGGGGGCAGCGGAGCAATCAGCCCCAGCATTTT. Full variable domain (outside the CDR3, taken from reference TRBV7-9 and TRBJ1-5): DTGVSQNPRHKITKRGQNVTFRCDPISEHNRLYWYRQTLGQGPEFLTYFQNEAQLEKSRLLSDRFSAERPKGSFSTLEIQRTEQGDSAMYLCASSLGGWGQRSNQPQHFGDGTRLSIL.

The chain carries TRBV5-4 and TRBJ2-1; 9 bases map to TRBD1. CDR3 length: 15 residues. V lost 4 bases to trimming and J lost 7 bases; unmatched junction nucleotides: 9. Germline values: CDR1 SGHNT, CDR2 YYREEE (reference sequence). CDR3 region: CASSARDRVLNEQFF. The CDR3 nucleotides read TGTGCCAGCAGCGCCCGGGACAGGGTTCTTAATGAGCAGTTCTTC.

The genes are TRBV6-1 and TRBJ2-7; D call uncertain. V lost 1 base and J 4 bases, leaving 14 bases between the germline ends. The length of the CDR3 is 15 residues. Germline CDR1 reads MNHNS; CDR2 reads SASEGT. CDR3 in DNA: TGTGCCAGCAGTGAAGGGGCTCGAAAGGAATACGAGCAGTACTTC. Translation: CASSEGARKEYEQYF.

This clone was picked up a small number of times. CDR3 amino acids: CASSFGGVTYNEQFF. In nucleotides, the CDR3 is TGTGCCAGCAGCTTCGGGGGGGTCACCTACAATGAGCAGTTCTTC. This sequence joins TRBV5-8 and TRBJ2-1, with 8 bases lining up with TRBD2. The CDR3 spans 15 residues. Germline values: CDR1 SGHTS, CDR2 YDEGEE. V lost 2 bases to trimming and J lost 2 bases; unmatched junction nucleotides: 3.